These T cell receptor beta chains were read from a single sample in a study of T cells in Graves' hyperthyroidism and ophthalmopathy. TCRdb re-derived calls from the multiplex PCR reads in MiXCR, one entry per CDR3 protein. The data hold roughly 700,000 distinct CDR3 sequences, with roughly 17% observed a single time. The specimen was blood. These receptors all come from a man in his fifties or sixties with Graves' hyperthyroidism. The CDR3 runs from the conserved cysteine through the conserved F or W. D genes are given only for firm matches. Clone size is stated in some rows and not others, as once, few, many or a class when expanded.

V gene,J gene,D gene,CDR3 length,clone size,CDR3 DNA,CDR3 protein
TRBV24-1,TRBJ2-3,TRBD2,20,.,TGTGCCACCAGTGATTTCAATAGCGGGAGAACCCCCGCCCACACAGATACGCAGTATTTT,CATSDFNSGRTPAHTDTQYF
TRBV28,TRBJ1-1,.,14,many,TGTGCCAGCAGTTTGAGGCAGGCGAACACTGAAGCTTTCTTT,CASSLRQANTEAFF
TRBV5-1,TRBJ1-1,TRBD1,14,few,TGCGCCAGCACCTTGCGACAGGGTTACCCTGAAGCTTTCTTT,CASTLRQGYPEAFF
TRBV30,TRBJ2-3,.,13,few,TGTGCCTGGAGTGGTCGGACCACAGATACGCAGTATTTT,CAWSGRTTDTQYF
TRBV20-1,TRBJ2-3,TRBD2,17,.,TGCAGTGCTAGAGCGGAGTGGAGCGGGAGGGCCTCGGATACGCAGTATTTT,CSARAEWSGRASDTQYF
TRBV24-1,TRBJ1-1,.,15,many,TGTGCCACCAGTGATTTTGTGCTTAGTGACACTGAAGCTTTCTTT,CATSDFVLSDTEAFF
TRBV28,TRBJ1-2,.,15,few,TGTGCCAGCAGTTTATTCGGGGGGCGCTGGAATGGCTACACCTTC,CASSLFGGRWNGYTF
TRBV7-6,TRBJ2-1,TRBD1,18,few,TGTGCCAGCAGCTCTACCCCTACCATACAGGGGGCATACAATGAGCAGTTCTTC,CASSSTPTIQGAYNEQFF
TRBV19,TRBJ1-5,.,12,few,TGTGCCAGTAGTTTCAACTTAGGGCCCCAGCATTTT,CASSFNLGPQHF
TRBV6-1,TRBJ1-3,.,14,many,TGTGCCAGCAGGGGCCGGGGCTCTGGAAACACCATATATTTT,CASRGRGSGNTIYF
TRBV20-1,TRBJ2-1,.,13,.,TGCAGTGCGGAACGGACGGGTATCAATGAGCAGTTCTTC,CSAERTGINEQFF
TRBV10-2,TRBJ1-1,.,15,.,TGCGCCAGCAGTGAGCTAATTACCATGAACACTGAAGCTTTCTTT,CASSELITMNTEAFF
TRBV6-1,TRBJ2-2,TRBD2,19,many,TGTGCCAGCAGTCGCCTTGGACTAGCGCTCGTTACGGGGACCGGGGAGCTGTTTTTT,CASSRLGLALVTGTGELFF
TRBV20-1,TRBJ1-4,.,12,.,TGCAGTGCTAGAGGGAATCGCGAAAAACTGTTTTTT,CSARGNREKLFF
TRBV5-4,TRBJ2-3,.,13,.,TGTGCCAGCAGCGCGACTGTCACAGATACGCAGTATTTT,CASSATVTDTQYF
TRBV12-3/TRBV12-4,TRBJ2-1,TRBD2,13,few,TGTGCCAGCAGTTTAGTAGCGGGAGGGGAGCAGTTCTTC,CASSLVAGGEQFF
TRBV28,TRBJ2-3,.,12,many,TGTGCCAGCAGCGATTACACAGATACGCAGTATTTT,CASSDYTDTQYF
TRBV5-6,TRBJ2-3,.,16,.,TGTGCCAGCAGCTTGAGGATTGGCGGCAGCACAGATACGCAGTATTTT,CASSLRIGGSTDTQYF
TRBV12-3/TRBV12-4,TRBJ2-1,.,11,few,TGTGCCAGCAGGATTAGCCAGGAGCAGTTCTTC,CASRISQEQFF
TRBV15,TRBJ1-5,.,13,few,TGTGCCACCAGCTCCCGGGGAAATCAGCCCCAGCATTTT,CATSSRGNQPQHF
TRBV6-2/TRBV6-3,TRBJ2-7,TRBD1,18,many,TGTGCCAGCAGTTACTCCGGGACAGGCCCTCTCCGCTCCTACGAGCAGTACTTC,CASSYSGTGPLRSYEQYF
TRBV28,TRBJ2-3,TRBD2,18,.,TGTGCCAGCAGTTTATGGAGGCTAGCGGGAGGGTCGCCAGATACGCAGTATTTT,CASSLWRLAGGSPDTQYF
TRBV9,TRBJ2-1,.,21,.,TGTGCCAGCAGCCCAATCGGACCGGAACTAGTGCTACGGGAGAATGCTAATGAGCAGTTCTTC,CASSPIGPELVLRENANEQFF
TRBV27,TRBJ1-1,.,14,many,TGTGCCAGCAGTTTATTTGTATCGAACACTGAAGCTTTCTTT,CASSLFVSNTEAFF
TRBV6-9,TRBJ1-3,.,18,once,TGTGCCAGCAGTTATCTTTTTCTGGGACACGCAACTGGAAACACCATATATTTT,CASSYLFLGHATGNTIYF
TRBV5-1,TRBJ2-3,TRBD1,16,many,TGCGCCAGCAGCTTGGTGCCCAGGGGGCAAGCAGATACGCAGTATTTT,CASSLVPRGQADTQYF
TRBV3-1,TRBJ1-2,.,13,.,TGTGCCAGCAGCCAAATCCGAAACTATAGCTACACCTTC,CASSQIRNYSYTF
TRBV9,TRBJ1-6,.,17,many,TGTGCCAGCAGCGTTAAAGCAAGTGGGACCTATAATTCACCCCTCCACTTT,CASSVKASGTYNSPLHF
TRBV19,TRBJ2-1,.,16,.,TGTGCCAGTAGTATAGGGACCCCCCGGGGTTACAATGAGCAGTTCTTC,CASSIGTPRGYNEQFF
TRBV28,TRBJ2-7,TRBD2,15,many,TGTGCCAGCAGTACTGGACTAGCGGGACACTACGAGCAGTACTTC,CASSTGLAGHYEQYF
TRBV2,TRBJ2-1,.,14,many,TGTGCCACCACGCTAGCAAGCTCCTACAATGAGCAGTTCTTC,CATTLASSYNEQFF
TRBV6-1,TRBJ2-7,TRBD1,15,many,TGTGCCATAACATTCTCGCCGGGACAGGGGTACGAGCAGTACTTC,CAITFSPGQGYEQYF
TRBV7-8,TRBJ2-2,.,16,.,TGTGCCAGCAGGCGTTCCGGGACGGTCTACACCGGGGAGCTGTTTTTT,CASRRSGTVYTGELFF
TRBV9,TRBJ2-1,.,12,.,TGTGCCAGCAGCTTGATGAGGGACGAGCAGTTCTTC,CASSLMRDEQFF
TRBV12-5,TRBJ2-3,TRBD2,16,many,TGTGCTAGTGCCCTGGCGCGGGGGGCTAGCACAGATACGCAGTATTTT,CASALARGASTDTQYF
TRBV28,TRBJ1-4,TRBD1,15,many,TGTGCCAGCAGCCTCGGGACAGCGGCTAATGAAAAACTGTTTTTT,CASSLGTAANEKLFF
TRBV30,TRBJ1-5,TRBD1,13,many,TGTGCCTGGAGTGACAGGGGACGGCAGCCCCAGCATTTT,CAWSDRGRQPQHF
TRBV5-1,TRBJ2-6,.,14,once,TGCGCCAGCATCCCCGCGGCTGGGGCCAACGTCCTGACTTTC,CASIPAAGANVLTF
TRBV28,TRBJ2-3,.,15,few,TGTGCCAGCAGTTTGCTCAGGGTCGGGACAGATACGCAGTATTTT,CASSLLRVGTDTQYF
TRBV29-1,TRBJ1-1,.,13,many,TGCAGCGTTGGGTATGGCATGAACACTGAAGCTTTCTTT,CSVGYGMNTEAFF
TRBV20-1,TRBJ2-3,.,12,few,TGCAGTGCTAGAGGTTCTTGGGATACGCAGTATTTT,CSARGSWDTQYF
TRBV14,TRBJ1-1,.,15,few,TGTGCCAGCAGCCCGTCCTGGGGGGCGAACACTGAAGCTTTCTTT,CASSPSWGANTEAFF